This note documents a single TCR beta chain sequence. Clones were sequenced by immunoSEQ multiplex PCR, and TCRdb holds only the in-frame ones, with some missing. The data hold roughly 95,000 clones, with around 84% observed a single time. This record comes from a study of OX40 agonist ivuxolimab in advanced cancers. The germline V and J ends were trimmed by 0 bases and 4 bases, with 7 bases remaining between them. This CDR3 contains 13 residues. The germline CDR1 and CDR2 sequences are GTSNPN and SVGIG (reference sequence). The TCR comes from an adult with an advanced solid tumor such as melanoma, head and neck, liver or kidney cancer. This chain joins TRBV30 and TRBJ1-5, with D perhaps matching TRBD1 (5 bases). The source was CD4+ or CD8+ T cells sorted from blood, collected in a trial of the OX40 agonist ivuxolimab. CDR3 sequence: CAWSVGENQPQHF. The CDR3 DNA follows: TGTGCCTGGAGTGTAGGGGAGAATCAGCCCCAGCATTTT.